This T cell receptor beta chain was recorded in a study of T cell responses to AZD1222 COVID-19 vaccine. Turning to this clone: What it recognizes is unknown.

This table comes from immunoSEQ multiplex PCR, and its TCRdb copy is limited to in-frame clones, with some not included. This table holds about 110,000 clones, about 88% found once. Study outcomes and limitations: Two AZD1222 doses significantly raised spike-specific TCR breadth and depth over controls. With dominance at 160-218 and 743-854, vaccine-associated CD4 TCRs spanned spike. Repertoire sampling happened only post peak T cell response.

The germline CDR1 and CDR2 sequences are LNHNV and YYDKDF (reference sequence). V lost 5 bases and J lost 7, with 12 bases in between. This CDR3 is 13 amino acids long. V and J are TRBV15 and TRBJ1-5; D gene uncertain. This TCR came from an adult in good health. This specimen consisted of peripheral blood, obtained on day 0 of AZD1222 vaccination. CDR3 DNA sequence: TGTGCCACCAGCCCGACCCCTCGGCAGCCCCAGCATTTT. Translating it yields CATSPTPRQPQHF.